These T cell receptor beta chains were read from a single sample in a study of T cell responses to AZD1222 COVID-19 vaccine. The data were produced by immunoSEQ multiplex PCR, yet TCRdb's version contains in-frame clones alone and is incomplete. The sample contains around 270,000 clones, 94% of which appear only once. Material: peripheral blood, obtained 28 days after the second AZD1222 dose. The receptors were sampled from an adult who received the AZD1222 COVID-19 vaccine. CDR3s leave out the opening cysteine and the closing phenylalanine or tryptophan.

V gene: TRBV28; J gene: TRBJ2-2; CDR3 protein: ASSQGGQGARELF
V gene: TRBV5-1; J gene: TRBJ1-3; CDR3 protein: ASSLDGFSGNTIY
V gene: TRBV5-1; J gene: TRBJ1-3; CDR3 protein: ASSPDLSGNTIY
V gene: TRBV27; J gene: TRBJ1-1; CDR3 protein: ASSPPQATGLADTEAF
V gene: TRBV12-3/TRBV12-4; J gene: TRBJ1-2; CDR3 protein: ASRRTVDGYT
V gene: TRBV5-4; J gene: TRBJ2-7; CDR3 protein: ASSMPGQGYYEQY
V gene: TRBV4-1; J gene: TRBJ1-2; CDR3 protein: ASSPTGGNYGYT
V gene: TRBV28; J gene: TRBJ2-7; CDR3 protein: ASSLSRLDGEQY
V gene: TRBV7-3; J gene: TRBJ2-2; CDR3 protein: ASSLNVRGQGELF
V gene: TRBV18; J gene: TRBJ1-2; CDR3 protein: ASSPGGSYGYT
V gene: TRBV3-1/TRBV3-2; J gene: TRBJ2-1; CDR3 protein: ASSTGTRLF
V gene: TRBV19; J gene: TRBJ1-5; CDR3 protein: ASSPLSISNQPQH
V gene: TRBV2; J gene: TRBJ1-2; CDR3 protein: ASSQQAGSGYT
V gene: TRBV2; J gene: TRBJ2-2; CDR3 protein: ASRRVGNTGELF
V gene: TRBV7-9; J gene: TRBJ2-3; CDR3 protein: ASSPSVGSSPSTDTQY
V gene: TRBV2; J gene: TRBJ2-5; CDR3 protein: ASSELAGGETQY
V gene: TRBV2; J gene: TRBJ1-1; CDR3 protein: ASRGQPMNTEAF
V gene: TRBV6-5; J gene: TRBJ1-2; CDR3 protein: ASSYSNGGGYT
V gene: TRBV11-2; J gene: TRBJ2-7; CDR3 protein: ASSPPRPGTSKPPTY
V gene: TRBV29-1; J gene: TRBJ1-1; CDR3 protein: SGGMQGLSTEAF
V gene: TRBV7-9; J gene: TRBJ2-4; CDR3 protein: ASSLGLAGAKNIQY
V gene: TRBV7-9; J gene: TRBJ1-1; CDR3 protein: ASSFVNTEAF
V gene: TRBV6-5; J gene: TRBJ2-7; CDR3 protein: ASKGSGRAYEQY
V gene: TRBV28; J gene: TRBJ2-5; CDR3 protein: ASSFLAGGTETQY
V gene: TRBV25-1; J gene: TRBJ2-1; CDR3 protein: ASSAGTGI
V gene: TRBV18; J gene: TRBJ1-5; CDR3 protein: ASSLTGGMNQPQH
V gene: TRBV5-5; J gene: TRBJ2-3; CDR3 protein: ASSLDGDTQY
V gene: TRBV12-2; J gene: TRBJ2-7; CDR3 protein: ASRLVRTSGLRTYEQY
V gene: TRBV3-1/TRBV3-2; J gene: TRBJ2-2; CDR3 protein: ASSQSGQGGRELF
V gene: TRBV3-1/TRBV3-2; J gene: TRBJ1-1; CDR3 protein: ASSRRAGGSEAF
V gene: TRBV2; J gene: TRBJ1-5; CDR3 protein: ASKPGPKNQPQH
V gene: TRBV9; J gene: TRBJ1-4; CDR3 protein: ASSVGTGGFEKLF
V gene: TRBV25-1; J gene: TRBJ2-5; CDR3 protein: ASSEYWGTGGLQTQY
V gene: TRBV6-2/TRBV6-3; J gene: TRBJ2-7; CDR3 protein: ASSYSIARPVNSYEQY
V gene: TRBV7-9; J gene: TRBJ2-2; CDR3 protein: ASSSPGELF